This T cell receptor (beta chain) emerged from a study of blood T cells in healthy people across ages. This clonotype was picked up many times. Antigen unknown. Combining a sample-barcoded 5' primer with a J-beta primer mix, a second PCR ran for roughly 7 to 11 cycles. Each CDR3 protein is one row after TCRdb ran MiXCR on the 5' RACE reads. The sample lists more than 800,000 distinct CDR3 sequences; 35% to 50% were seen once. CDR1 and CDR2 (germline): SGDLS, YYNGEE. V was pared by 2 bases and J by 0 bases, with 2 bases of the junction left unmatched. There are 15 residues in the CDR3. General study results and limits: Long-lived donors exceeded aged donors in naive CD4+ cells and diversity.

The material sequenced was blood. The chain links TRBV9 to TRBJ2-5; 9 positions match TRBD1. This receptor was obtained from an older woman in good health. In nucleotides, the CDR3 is TGTGCCAGCAGCGTCGGACAGGGGTACCAAGAGACCCAGTACTTC. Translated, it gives CASSVGQGYQETQYF. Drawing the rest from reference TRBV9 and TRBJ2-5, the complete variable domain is DSGVTQTPKHLITATGQRVTLRCSPRSGDLSVYWYQQSLDQGLQFLIQYYNGEERAKGNILERFSAQQFPDLHSELNLSSLELGDSALYFCASSVGQGYQETQYFGPGTRLLVL.